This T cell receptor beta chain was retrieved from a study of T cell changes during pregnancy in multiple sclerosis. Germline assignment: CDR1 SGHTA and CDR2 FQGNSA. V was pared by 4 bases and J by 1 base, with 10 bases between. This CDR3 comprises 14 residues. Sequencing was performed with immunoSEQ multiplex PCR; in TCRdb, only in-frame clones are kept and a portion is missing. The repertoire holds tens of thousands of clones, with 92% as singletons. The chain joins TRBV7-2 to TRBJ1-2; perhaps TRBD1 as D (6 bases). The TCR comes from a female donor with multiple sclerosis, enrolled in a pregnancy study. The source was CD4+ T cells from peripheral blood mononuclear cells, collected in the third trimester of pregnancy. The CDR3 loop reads CASSSRQDNYGYTF. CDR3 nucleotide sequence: TGTGCCAGCAGCTCCAGACAGGATAACTATGGCTACACCTTC.